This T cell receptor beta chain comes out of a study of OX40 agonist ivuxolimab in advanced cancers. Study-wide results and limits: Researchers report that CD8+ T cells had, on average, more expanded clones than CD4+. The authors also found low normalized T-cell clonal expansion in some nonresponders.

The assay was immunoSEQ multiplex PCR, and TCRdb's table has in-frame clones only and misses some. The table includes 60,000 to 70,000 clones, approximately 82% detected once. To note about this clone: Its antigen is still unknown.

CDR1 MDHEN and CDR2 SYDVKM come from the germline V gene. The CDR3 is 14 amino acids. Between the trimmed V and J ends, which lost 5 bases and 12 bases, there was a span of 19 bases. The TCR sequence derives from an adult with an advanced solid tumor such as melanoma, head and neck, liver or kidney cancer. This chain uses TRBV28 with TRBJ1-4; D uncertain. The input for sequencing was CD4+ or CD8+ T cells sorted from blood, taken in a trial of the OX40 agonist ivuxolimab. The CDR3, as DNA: TGTGCCAGCAGTATTACGGGCCTGGCTTCGGAACTGTTTTTT. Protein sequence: CASSITGLASELFF.